One sample yielded the 20 T cell receptor beta chains listed below, sequenced in a study of T cell responses to AZD1222 COVID-19 vaccine. Libraries were prepared by immunoSEQ multiplex PCR; TCRdb keeps only in-frame clonotypes and omits some of them. This repertoire shows more than 120,000 clones, more than 70% found once; its top ten account for under 2%. The sample was peripheral blood, taken 28 days after the second AZD1222 dose. The receptors were gathered from an adult who received the AZD1222 COVID-19 vaccine.

In DNA form, the CDR3 reads TGTGCCAGCAGTGAAGTCCCGTCAGCGGGAGTAGATACGCAGTATTTT. This sequence encodes CASSEVPSAGVDTQYF. The chain combines TRBV6-1 with TRBJ2-3; 8 nucleotides align to TRBD2. CDR1 and CDR2 (germline): MNHNS, SASEGT. With 1 base clipped from V and 5 bases from J, the junction kept 8 bases outside the gene matches. The CDR3 contains 16 residues.

This chain connects TRBV28 to TRBJ2-5, with 10 bases identical to TRBD1. With 7 bases clipped from V and 5 bases from J, the junction kept 4 bases outside the gene matches. There are 13 residues in the CDR3. From germline, CDR1 is MDHEN and CDR2 SYDVKM. The CDR3 here is CASTRQGAETQYF. CDR3 coding DNA: TGTGCCAGCACCCGACAGGGGGCTGAGACCCAGTACTTC.

Written as DNA, the CDR3 is TGTGCCTGGAGTTTAAGGGGCAATCAGCCCCAGCATTTT. This gives the protein CAWSLRGNQPQHF. The chain recombines TRBV30 with TRBJ1-5, with D unclear. Trimming left V 2 bases short and J 2 bases short, with 7 bases between. Germline CDR1 is GTSNPN and CDR2 is SVGIG (reference sequence). The CDR3 has 13 amino acids.

The gene calls are TRBV20-1 and TRBJ1-5, with 7 bases that match TRBD1. Trimming took 3 bases from V and 4 from J; bases not matched to a gene: 3. This CDR3 has 13 amino acids. Germline lookup yields CDR1 DFQATT and CDR2 SNEGSKA (reference sequence). The CDR3 bases are TGCAGTGCTAGTGGGGACAGAAATCAGCCCCAGCATTTT. Protein: CSASGDRNQPQHF.

V gene TRBV30 combines with J gene TRBJ1-4, with 10 bases identical to TRBD1. Germline loops: CDR1 GTSNPN, CDR2 SVGIG (reference sequence). The V and J ends lost 2 bases and 4 bases, in that order; junction bases with no gene match: 13. This CDR3 is 18 amino acids long. The CDR3 sequence: CAWSSRDRGFSVNEKLFF. As DNA, the CDR3 is TGTGCCTGGAGTTCCCGGGACAGGGGTTTCTCGGTTAATGAAAAACTGTTTTTT.

This rearrangement joins TRBV28 to TRBJ1-4, with 7 bases identical to TRBD1. The germline V gene encodes CDR1 MDHEN and CDR2 SYDVKM. Trimming cost V 5 bases and J 5 bases; bases outside gene matches: 5. This CDR3 spans 14 amino acids. As DNA, the CDR3 is TGTGCCAGCAGTCGGACAGGAATGAATGAAAAACTGTTTTTT. Its protein product is CASSRTGMNEKLFF.

This rearrangement joins TRBV7-8 to TRBJ1-3; D is unclear. This CDR3 has 15 amino acids. V was cut by 2 bases and J by 8 bases, with 16 bases left in between. CDR1 is SGHVS, CDR2 FQNEAQ, per germline. The CDR3 sequence: CASSLSPASADTIYF. The CDR3 coding sequence is TGTGCCAGCAGCTTATCGCCGGCGTCAGCGGACACCATATATTTT.

This rearrangement joins TRBV7-9 to TRBJ1-6, with 10 nucleotides matching TRBD1. Germline assignment: CDR1 SEHNR and CDR2 FQNEAQ (reference sequence). The CDR3 is 16 residues long. V lost 4 bases to trimming and J lost 7 bases; unmatched junction nucleotides: 7. The CDR3 DNA is TGTGCCAGCAGCTCCTCCGGGACAGGGGTAAATTCACCCCTCCACTTT. Translating gives CASSSSGTGVNSPLHF.

This chain links TRBV3-1 (or the pseudogene TRBV3-2) with TRBJ2-7; D unclear. This CDR3 has 12 amino acids. Per germline, CDR1 LGHDT and CDR2 YNNKEL (reference sequence). The ends were cut back, 4 bases at V and 7 bases at J, with 11 bases in the middle. CDR3 DNA: TGTGCCAGCAGCCTCCGAGAGTTAGAGCAGTACTTC. This encodes CASSLRELEQYF.

V gene TRBV6-5 combines with J gene TRBJ1-6, with 7 nucleotides matching TRBD1. V dropped 6 bases and J dropped 6; count of bases not matched to a gene: 8. The CDR3 has 15 amino acids. Germline V CDR1 and CDR2: MNHEY, SVGAGI. CDR3 in DNA: TGTGCCAGCAGGCCTCCGGGACAGCCTAATTCACCCCTCCACTTT. This gives the protein CASRPPGQPNSPLHF.

The chain combines TRBV5-1 with TRBJ2-2; D ambiguous. This CDR3 is 13 amino acids long. Germline V gives CDR1 SGHRS, CDR2 YFSETQ. Trimming took 1 base from V and 6 from J, leaving 7 bases between them. The CDR3 DNA reads TGCGCCAGCAGCTTGTACCTAGCCGGGGAGCTGTTTTTT. This encodes CASSLYLAGELFF.

The V gene is TRBV11-3, the J gene TRBJ2-5; TRBD1 agrees at 7 bases. This CDR3 comprises 14 residues. Germline-derived CDR1 and CDR2 are SGHNT and YENEEA. J lost 1 base, V lost 4 bases, and 3 bases had no gene match. This CDR3 reads CASSSTGIQETQYF. CDR3 DNA: TGTGCCAGCAGCTCGACAGGGATCCAAGAGACCCAGTACTTC.

This clone was seen once. This chain links TRBV6-1 with TRBJ1-5, with D hard to call. Trimming took off 2 bases at V and 5 bases at J, with 7 bases between the two ends. There are 13 residues in the CDR3. Germline V gene lookup returns CDR1 MNHNS and CDR2 SASEGT. As DNA, the CDR3 is TGTGCCAGCAGTGAATTAGGCGATCAGCCCCAGCATTTT. Encoded protein: CASSELGDQPQHF.

The V call is TRBV6-2 or TRBV6-3, the J call TRBJ2-7; 8 bases agree with TRBD2. V lost 6 bases and J lost 7; bases outside the gene matches: 11. The germline V gene encodes CDR1 MNHEY and CDR2 SVGEGT. CDR3 length equals 14 residues. The chain's CDR3 is CASSLLAETGEQYF. The CDR3 DNA is TGTGCCAGCAGCTTACTAGCGGAGACGGGGGAGCAGTACTTC.

The chain carries TRBV7-2 and TRBJ2-4; tentative D call: TRBD2 (6 bases). The V gene lost 1 base and the J gene lost 5 bases, with 6 bases spanning the gap. The CDR3 totals 13 residues. Germline lookup yields CDR1 SGHTA and CDR2 FQGNSA. CDR3 bases: TGTGCCAGCAGCTTAGGGAGGGAAAACATTCAGTACTTC. Protein sequence: CASSLGRENIQYF.

The J gene is TRBJ2-1, the V gene TRBV9; 11 bases align to TRBD2. From germline, CDR1 is SGDLS and CDR2 YYNGEE. V gave up 0 bases and J gave up 0 bases; unmatched junction bases: 5. CDR3 length: 18 residues. CDR3 residues: CASSVGLAGTGSYNEQFF. CDR3 bases: TGTGCCAGCAGCGTAGGACTAGCGGGGACGGGCTCCTACAATGAGCAGTTCTTC.

V gene TRBV7-9 combines with J gene TRBJ1-5; a weak D match, TRBD1 (5 bases). The CDR3 runs to 16 residues. The germline V gene has CDR1 SEHNR and CDR2 FQNEAQ (reference sequence). Trimming stripped 5 bases from V and 1 base from J, with 15 bases between. For the CDR3, the DNA is TGTGCCAGCAGCGCAAGCGGGGCTATGAGCAATCAGCCCCAGCATTTT. Residues: CASSASGAMSNQPQHF.

The rearrangement joins TRBV5-1 to TRBJ1-1, with 9 bases that match TRBD1. The CDR3 consists of 16 residues. J lost 1 base, V lost 4 bases, and 8 bases had no gene match. The germline CDR1 and CDR2 sequences are SGHRS and YFSETQ. Here the CDR3 reads CASSPRMDRGNTEAFF. Here the CDR3 DNA reads TGCGCCAGCAGCCCCAGGATGGACAGGGGGAACACTGAAGCTTTCTTT.

The V gene is TRBV5-6, the J gene TRBJ1-3, with TRBD1 as a possible D gene (5 bases). Trimming cost V 4 bases and J 0 bases, with 11 bases left between them. This CDR3 is built from 15 residues. Germline V gene sequence: CDR1 SGHDT, CDR2 YYEEEE. The CDR3 here is CASSLDTHSGNTIYF. The CDR3 DNA follows: TGTGCCAGCAGCCTGGACACCCACTCTGGAAACACCATATATTTT.

The CDR3 nucleotides are TGCAGCATTCTCGAGACCCTGAACACTGAAGCTTTCTTT. This codes for CSILETLNTEAFF. V gene TRBV29-1 combines with J gene TRBJ1-1; D is uncertain. The germline V gene encodes CDR1 SQVTM and CDR2 ANQGSEA. With 8 bases removed from V and 0 bases from J, the gap between germline ends came to 13 bases. This CDR3 is built from 13 residues.